These T cell receptor beta chains were read from a single sample in a study of T cells expressing NK-cell markers. TCRdb reanalyzed the 5' RACE reads and collapses them to one entry per CDR3 protein, without DNA. The sample table sets out about 120,000 distinct CDR3 sequences. The sequenced sample consisted of blood T cells: a sorted CD56 or NKG2C T cell subset, CD4+ or CD8+ T cells, or bulk PBMC T cells (not recorded which). The source of these receptors is a woman aged 18 to 75 in good health. Each CDR3 is given with its conserved first and last residue.

V: TRBV20-1; J: TRBJ1-1; CDR3: CSARVRYMNTEAFF
V: TRBV18; J: TRBJ2-3; CDR3: CASSPPGGGKQYF
V: TRBV29-1; J: TRBJ2-2; CDR3: CSVARGSNTGELFF
V: TRBV4-2; J: TRBJ2-7; CDR3: CASSQEEGRIDEQYF
V: TRBV7-2; J: TRBJ2-1; CDR3: CASSLGLGNSNEQFF
V: TRBV7-6; J: TRBJ2-3; CDR3: CASSTRTSGPTDTQYF
V: TRBV27; J: TRBJ2-4; CDR3: CASSLWGQGGAKNIQYF
V: TRBV4-1; J: TRBJ1-1; CDR3: CASSQAKNWDTEAFF
V: TRBV7-9; J: TRBJ2-7; CDR3: CASSSERPNTYEQYF
V: TRBV4-3; J: TRBJ2-1; CDR3: CASSQEGAGGHNEQFF
V: TRBV7-9; J: TRBJ2-4; CDR3: CASSLALGMNIQYF
V: TRBV12-3/TRBV12-4; J: TRBJ2-1; CDR3: CASSPGTFYNEQFF
V: TRBV29-1; J: TRBJ1-2; CDR3: CSVESGQGIGYTF
V: TRBV21-1; J: TRBJ2-5; CDR3: CASSKEGQPQETQYF
V: TRBV7-9; J: TRBJ2-3; CDR3: CASSRAGGADTQYF
V: TRBV5-6; J: TRBJ2-3; CDR3: CASSLRAGVGDTQYF
V: TRBV20-1; J: TRBJ1-5; CDR3: CSASDSENQPQHF
V: TRBV4-3; J: TRBJ2-5; CDR3: CASSQGRDSQETQYF
V: TRBV19; J: TRBJ2-5; CDR3: CASSPRDRESETQYF
V: TRBV4-3; J: TRBJ2-2; CDR3: CASSQDHGRLANTGELFF
V: TRBV28; J: TRBJ2-1; CDR3: CASSVAGLYNEQFF
V: TRBV6-5; J: TRBJ1-4; CDR3: CASSYYRAENEKLFF
V: TRBV7-2; J: TRBJ2-1; CDR3: CASSYRTSGSLYEQFF
V: TRBV6-5; J: TRBJ2-1; CDR3: CASTRTSGYNEQFF
V: TRBV19; J: TRBJ2-4; CDR3: CAGHTGGARGNIQYF
V: TRBV24-1; J: TRBJ2-1; CDR3: CATSDYGDYNEQFF
V: TRBV7-2; J: TRBJ2-5; CDR3: CASSLPPQGFQETQYF
V: TRBV7-9; J: TRBJ1-1; CDR3: CASSLGQGNEAFF
V: TRBV27; J: TRBJ1-4; CDR3: CASSLDRGYEKLFF
V: TRBV5-5; J: TRBJ2-3; CDR3: CSSMGLEDTQYF
V: TRBV4-2; J: TRBJ2-3; CDR3: CASSQDPDGPDTQYF
V: TRBV12-3/TRBV12-4; J: TRBJ2-2; CDR3: CASSPHWIDSGGVTGELFF
V: TRBV20-1; J: TRBJ2-1; CDR3: CSAKGTGSSYNEQFF
V: TRBV5-6; J: TRBJ2-5; CDR3: CASSLLLSDQETQYF
V: TRBV29-1; J: TRBJ1-2; CDR3: CSVEGQGIDYGYTF
V: TRBV18; J: TRBJ2-3; CDR3: CASSPSTSGTDTQYF
V: TRBV7-9; J: TRBJ1-4; CDR3: CASSSSLGNEKLFF
V: TRBV5-6; J: TRBJ1-2; CDR3: CASSLATQGDNYGYTF
V: TRBV7-8; J: TRBJ2-1; CDR3: CASSFDTGTSVGALYNEQFF
V: TRBV5-1; J: TRBJ2-1; CDR3: CASLSGTSGGLYNEQFF
V: TRBV11-1; J: TRBJ1-2; CDR3: CASSLAGGSPNYGYTF
V: TRBV12-3/TRBV12-4; J: TRBJ1-1; CDR3: CASSSQGPEAFF
V: TRBV6-5; J: TRBJ2-1; CDR3: CASSYSSGLYNEQFF
V: TRBV12-3/TRBV12-4; J: TRBJ2-1; CDR3: CASNTPGLVPNYNEQFF
V: TRBV7-9; J: TRBJ2-3; CDR3: CASSSTPGQGESTDTQYF
V: TRBV7-9; J: TRBJ1-1; CDR3: CASSLAAPTEAFF
V: TRBV3-1; J: TRBJ2-5; CDR3: CASSQTTGLEETQYF
V: TRBV7-9; J: TRBJ2-1; CDR3: CASRSTRGGRGEQFF
V: TRBV27; J: TRBJ2-7; CDR3: CASSPRTNYEQYF
V: TRBV6-2/TRBV6-3; J: TRBJ2-5; CDR3: CASSYPLSRHGTEETQYF
V: TRBV13; J: TRBJ2-3; CDR3: CASSSKGGTDTQYF
V: TRBV6-2/TRBV6-3; J: TRBJ2-3; CDR3: CASSYSSLLAGDRTDTQYF
V: TRBV12-3/TRBV12-4; J: TRBJ2-7; CDR3: CASSRENYEQYF
V: TRBV7-6; J: TRBJ2-1; CDR3: CASSLGTGLYYNEQFF
V: TRBV30; J: TRBJ2-7; CDR3: CACVGLGSWEQYF
V: TRBV10-3; J: TRBJ2-2; CDR3: CAISTGVSGELFF
V: TRBV20-1; J: TRBJ1-1; CDR3: CSASFKLMNTEAFF